This T cell receptor (beta chain) was identified in a study of T cell responses to AZD1222 COVID-19 vaccine. The CDR3 contains 12 residues. V was trimmed by 6 bases and J by 5 bases, leaving 10 bases between them. On this clone: As yet, its antigen is unknown.

Findings of the study overall: The study sampled repertoires only after the peak T cell response. A mostly white British donor set with more females was recruited, and clonal diversity was possibly underestimated. The span of vaccine-associated CD4 TCRs extended across spike, with dominance at 160-218 and 743-854.

Generated by immunoSEQ multiplex PCR, the TCRdb table keeps only in-frame clones and is missing some. The data show 54,000 or so clones, about 87% seen once. This receptor was taken from an adult in good health. This specimen was peripheral blood, taken on day 0 of AZD1222 vaccination. The chain employs TRBV12-3 or TRBV12-4 and TRBJ1-1; D unclear. DNA of the CDR3: TGTGCCAGCAGACCGGGGAGGACTGAAGCTTTCTTT. Encoded protein: CASRPGRTEAFF.